One and the same sample provided the 12 T cell receptor beta chains below, sequenced in a study of blood T cells in healthy people across ages. Together with a sample-barcoded 5' primer, a J-beta primer mix was included in a second PCR lasting roughly 7 to 11 cycles. MiXCR, applied by TCRdb to the 5' RACE reads, yields one record per CDR3 protein. This table holds some 890,000 distinct CDR3 sequences, 29% found once. These data were likewise used in another study, on T cells of mothers and their children.

Input material: blood. These receptors were collected from a woman aged 35 to 49 in good health.

Notes on this clonotype: A read error may be the cause here, since a much bigger clone is one base away. This sequence joins TRBV12-3 or TRBV12-4 and TRBJ1-4; D is undetermined. This CDR3 spans 14 amino acids. V was clipped by 4 bases and J by 5 bases, with 11 bases between them. This chain's CDR3 is CASSCGLKNEKLFF. Written as DNA, the CDR3 is TGTGCCAGCAGTTGTGGTCTTAAAAATGAAAAACTGTTTTTT.

Turning to this clonotype: A read error may account for a junction end that differs from germline. The chain is built from TRBV2 and TRBJ1-4; D is ambiguous. Per the germline V gene, CDR1 is SNHLY and CDR2 is FYNNEI. This CDR3 has 15 residues. The CDR3 loop is CASRRDRTTNEKLFF. The DNA of the CDR3 is TGTGCCAGCAGACGCGACCGAACAACCAATGAAAAACTGTTTTTT.

The V and J genes are TRBV28 and TRBJ1-1; 10 positions match TRBD1. The junction had 10 bases not matched to a gene; V was cut back by 6 bases and J by 0 bases. The germline V gene has CDR1 MDHEN and CDR2 SYDVKM. CDR3 length equals 17 residues. CDR3 amino acids: CASRKPRTGGMNTEAFF. DNA of the CDR3: TGTGCCAGCAGAAAACCCCGGACAGGGGGGATGAACACTGAAGCTTTCTTT. Full variable domain (outside the CDR3, taken from reference TRBV28 and TRBJ1-1): DVKVTQSSRYLVKRTGEKVFLECVQDMDHENMFWYRQDPGLGLRLIYFSYDVKMKEKGDIPEGYSVSREKKERFSLILESASTNQTSMYLCASRKPRTGGMNTEAFFGQGTRLTVV.

This clonotype was detected ten times or more. The chain carries TRBV6-6 and TRBJ1-6; 7 bases match TRBD1. Trimming at V came to 6 bases and at J to 5 bases, leaving 7 bases not matched to a gene. The CDR3 loop spans 15 amino acids. Germline-derived CDR1 and CDR2 are MNHNY and SVGAGI (reference sequence). Written as DNA, the CDR3 is TGTGCCAGCAGCCGTGGACAGGAGAATAATTCACCCCTCCACTTT. Translation: CASSRGQENNSPLHF.

This clonotype was observed a handful of times. The rearrangement uses TRBV27 and TRBJ2-7; 9 bases line up with TRBD2. Germline V lookup: CDR1 MNHEY, CDR2 SMNVEV (reference sequence). The CDR3 extends over 14 amino acids. The ends lost 6 bases at V and 3 bases at J; junction bases unmatched: 6. The CDR3 DNA follows: TGTGCCAGCAGGTGGTCTAGCGGGGACTACGAGCAGTACTTC. Residues: CASRWSSGDYEQYF.

This clonotype has only a few counts. One end of the junction fails to match germline, which may point to a read error. The chain is built from TRBV7-2 and TRBJ2-1, with D tentatively TRBD1 (5 bases). This CDR3 comprises 12 residues. Germline CDR1 is SGHTA and CDR2 is FQGNSA. CDR3 protein: CAGSRRDNEQFF. The CDR3 DNA follows: TGTGCCGGCAGCCGCAGGGACAATGAGCAGTTCTTC.

This clonotype was picked up a small number of times. V and J are TRBV2 and TRBJ2-1, with no clear D. Looked up from germline, CDR1 is SNHLY and CDR2 is FYNNEI. CDR3 length equals 10 residues. V lost 9 bases and J lost 10, with 10 bases in between. The CDR3 nucleotides read TGTGCCAGTGGGGATGGCGAGCAGTTCTTC. It specifies CASGDGEQFF.

This chain joins TRBV5-1 and TRBJ2-5; no firm D call. With 4 bases removed from V and 4 bases from J, the gap between germline ends came to 14 bases. CDR3 length: 14 residues. Germline lookup yields CDR1 SGHRS and CDR2 YFSETQ. CDR3 DNA sequence: TGCGCCAGCAGCATGACGAGTGCAATAGAGACCCAGTACTTC. Residues: CASSMTSAIETQYF. The whole variable domain, remainder taken from reference TRBV5-1 and TRBJ2-5, is KAGVTQTPRYLIKTRGQQVTLSCSPISGHRSVSWYQQTPGQGLQFLFEYFSETQRNKGNFPGRFSGRQFSNSRSEMNVSTLELGDSALYLCASSMTSAIETQYFGPGTRLLVL.

The J gene is TRBJ2-2, the V gene TRBV3-1, with a tentative D call TRBD2 (7 bases). Deletions cut 5 bases from V and 6 bases from J, with 13 bases between. Per the germline V gene, CDR1 is LGHDT and CDR2 is YNNKEL (reference sequence). The CDR3 has 14 amino acids. The CDR3 nucleotides are TGTGCCAGCAGCTTCGAAGGGGGGGCCGGGGAGCTGTTTTTT. Protein sequence: CASSFEGGAGELFF.

This clonotype was detected many times. This chain connects TRBV4-1 to TRBJ2-7; D remains unclear. The V end was cut by 4 bases, the J end by 5 bases, with 15 bases between. The CDR3 consists of 14 residues. The germline CDR1 and CDR2 sequences are MGHRA and YSYEKL. CDR3 amino acids: CASSPPVAGDEQYF. For the CDR3, the DNA is TGCGCCAGCAGCCCCCCCGTCGCTGGGGACGAGCAGTACTTC.

Of note for this clonotype: This may arise from a read error, as a much more abundant clone is one base away. This chain joins TRBV18 and TRBJ2-1; D is unresolved. Germline CDR1 reads KGHSH; CDR2 reads LQKENI. The CDR3 consists of 12 residues. CDR3 amino acids: CTSSPIGDEQFF. CDR3 coding DNA: TGTACCAGCTCACCAATTGGGGATGAGCAGTTCTTC.

This clonotype has ten or more counts. The rearrangement uses TRBV9 and TRBJ2-3, with D possibly matching TRBD2 (6 bases). Trimming stripped 2 bases from V and 0 bases from J, with 10 bases between. Per the germline V gene, CDR1 is SGDLS and CDR2 is YYNGEE. The CDR3 runs to 15 residues. The CDR3 nucleotides are TGTGCCAGCAGCGTCGCCGGGACTAGCACAGATACGCAGTATTTT. Protein product: CASSVAGTSTDTQYF.